Sequencing of this TCR beta chain was carried out in a study of CXCR3-negative and CXCR3-positive naive CD8 T cells. Overall study findings and caveats: CXCR3-positive naive cells had TRB CDR3s that were more hydrophobic than CXCR3-negative naive cells had. No difference in surface CD5 was seen between naive subsets, and TCR strength was inferred from TRB CDR3 properties.

UMI-labeled TRB cDNA libraries were prepared by 5' RACE. TCRdb derives one entry per CDR3 protein from the 5' RACE reads, leaving out DNA. With approximately 66,000 distinct CDR3 sequences in the sample, the ten largest clones hold about 1.5%. The CDR3 consists of 13 residues. Germline V gene lookup returns CDR1 MDHEN and CDR2 SYDVKM. Every subset of CD8+ T cells was sorted in triplicate at approximately 300,000 cells each. Note on this clonotype: Its antigen is not identified.

Sequenced input: naive CXCR3- CD8+ T cells from blood. The subset is: CD45RO-CCR7+CD27+CD95- naive CD8+ T cells lacking CXCR3 (TNR3-). This TCR was sampled from a human donor in good health. Some clones in this sample may be carry-over from other donors' samples. The chain links TRBV28 to TRBJ2-5. The CDR3 reads CASNQQIQETQYF. Combining the CDR3 with reference TRBV28 and TRBJ2-5 gives the whole variable domain DVKVTQSSRYLVKRTGEKVFLECVQDMDHENMFWYRQDPGLGLRLIYFSYDVKMKEKGDIPEGYSVSREKKERFSLILESASTNQTSMYLCASNQQIQETQYFGPGTRLLVL.